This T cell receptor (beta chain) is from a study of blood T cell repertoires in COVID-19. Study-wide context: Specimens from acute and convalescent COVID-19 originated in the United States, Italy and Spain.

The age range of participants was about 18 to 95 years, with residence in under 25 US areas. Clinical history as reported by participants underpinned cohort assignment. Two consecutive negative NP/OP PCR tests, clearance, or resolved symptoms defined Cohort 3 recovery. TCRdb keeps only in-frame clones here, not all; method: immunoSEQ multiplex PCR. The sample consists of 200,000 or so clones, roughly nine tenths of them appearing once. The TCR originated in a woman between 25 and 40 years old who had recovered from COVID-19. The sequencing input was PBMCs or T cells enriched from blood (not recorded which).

The chain's CDR3 is CASSLKSTGELFF. Here the CDR3 DNA reads TGTGCCAGCAGCCTAAAAAGCACCGGGGAGCTGTTTTTT. The rearrangement uses TRBV7-2 and TRBJ2-2; the D is unclear. The ends were cut back, 5 bases at V and 4 bases at J, with 8 bases in the middle. CDR3 size: 13 residues. CDR1 and CDR2 from the germline V gene are SGHTA and FQGNSA.